Below, 26 T cell receptor beta chains from the same sample are listed, as sequenced in a study of T cells expressing NK-cell markers. TCRdb re-analyzed the 5' RACE reads; it lists each CDR3 protein once, without DNA. Its clone listing holds a few hundred thousand distinct CDR3 sequences. Specimen: blood T cells: a sorted CD56 or NKG2C T cell subset, CD4+ or CD8+ T cells, or bulk PBMC T cells (not recorded which). These receptors were obtained from a man younger than 30 in good health.

The chain couples TRBV12-3 or TRBV12-4 to TRBJ1-3. This CDR3 contains 13 residues. This chain's CDR3 is CASEVFSGNTIYF.

CDR3 sequence: CASSRAAGTDTQYF. The rearrangement uses TRBV4-1 and TRBJ2-3; as DNA is missing, the TRBD2 call by TCRdb cannot be tested. There are 14 residues in the CDR3. Germline CDR1 MGHRA, CDR2 YSYEKL.

This sequence joins TRBV7-6 and TRBJ1-6; TCRdb reports TRBD1, a call that lacks DNA to check it against. CDR1 and CDR2 from the germline V gene are SGHVS and FNYEAQ. This CDR3 contains 13 residues. The CDR3 protein is CASARGKDSPLHF.

The chain links TRBV29-1 to TRBJ2-3; TCRdb outputs TRBD1, but without DNA this stays unchecked. Germline V gene lookup returns CDR1 SQVTM and CDR2 ANQGSEA. The CDR3 runs 14 residues. Here the CDR3 reads CSVNRGSSTDTQYF.

This chain uses TRBV10-2 with TRBJ2-7; TCRdb's D call, TRBD2, is unchecked because there is no DNA. Germline V gene data show CDR1 as WSHSY and CDR2 as SAAADI. This CDR3 comprises 19 residues. CDR3 sequence: CASSESGLAGNPFSYEQYF.

The chain is built from TRBV24-1 and TRBJ2-5; TCRdb designates TRBD1, a call that cannot be tested without DNA. Germline V CDR1 and CDR2: KGHDR, SFDVKD. This CDR3 region has 15 residues. The CDR3 here is CATSDRGQGRETQYF.

The chain carries TRBV5-1 and TRBJ1-2. The CDR3 spans 13 residues. The germline V gene encodes CDR1 SGHRS and CDR2 YFSETQ. The CDR3: CASSSLPLYGYTF.

The chain joins TRBV6-5 to TRBJ2-5; TCRdb lists TRBD1, though no DNA is available to test this call. The CDR3 has 11 amino acids. Per germline, CDR1 MNHEY and CDR2 SVGAGI. CDR3 amino acids: CASTGSETQYF.

The V gene is TRBV5-1, the J gene TRBJ2-1; TCRdb gives TRBD1 as the D gene, but with no DNA this cannot be confirmed. The CDR3 runs 14 residues. The germline V gene encodes CDR1 SGHRS and CDR2 YFSETQ. CDR3 sequence: CASGGQGAYNEQFF.

The chain has TRBV10-2 and TRBJ2-3; TCRdb's D gene call, TRBD2, goes unchecked for lack of DNA. From germline, CDR1 is WSHSY and CDR2 SAAADI. CDR3 size: 13 residues. The CDR3 sequence: CASTARGVHTQYF.

This chain connects TRBV10-2 to TRBJ2-7; as DNA is missing, the TRBD2 call by TCRdb cannot be tested. Germline loops: CDR1 WSHSY, CDR2 SAAADI. This CDR3 comprises 14 residues. CDR3 region: CASSETGLAGGRHF.

The CDR3 spells CSARYGAHEQFF. The chain carries TRBV20-1 and TRBJ2-1. The CDR3 contains 12 residues. Germline V gene sequence: CDR1 DFQATT, CDR2 SNEGSKA (reference sequence).

The chain combines TRBV29-1 with TRBJ2-2. Germline V gene sequence: CDR1 SQVTM, CDR2 ANQGSEA. CDR3 length equals 14 residues. The CDR3 sequence: CSVEQQINTGELFF.

The chain carries TRBV11-2 and TRBJ2-5. The length of the CDR3 is 12 residues. From germline, CDR1 is SGHAT and CDR2 FQNNGV. CDR3 amino acids: CASSRPSETQYF.

The V gene is TRBV6-5, the J gene TRBJ1-1. The CDR3 loop spans 15 amino acids. Looked up from germline, CDR1 is MNHEY and CDR2 is SVGAGI. The CDR3 spells CASSYSGSGYTEAFF.

The genes are TRBV12-3 or TRBV12-4 and TRBJ2-1; TCRdb reports TRBD1, a call that lacks DNA to check it against. There are 16 residues in the CDR3. The CDR3 is CASRTPGWGTSNEQFF.

The CDR3 is CATRDRPAVYGYTF. The chain employs TRBV28 and TRBJ1-2; the TRBD1 assignment by TCRdb is unverifiable without DNA. CDR3 length equals 14 residues. Germline CDR1 and CDR2: MDHEN and SYDVKM.

CDR3 amino acids: CASSRQGAGNQPQHF. The chain uses TRBV27 and TRBJ1-5; TCRdb's D gene call, TRBD1, goes unchecked for lack of DNA. Germline CDR1 is MNHEY and CDR2 is SMNVEV (reference sequence). The length of the CDR3 is 15 residues.

The rearrangement links TRBV7-2 to TRBJ2-1; absent DNA, TCRdb's TRBD1 call cannot be checked. Germline CDR1 is SGHTA and CDR2 is FQGNSA. This CDR3 is built from 21 residues. The CDR3 region is CASSFPRSGLPMTSSYNEQFF.

This rearrangement joins TRBV15 to TRBJ1-2. This CDR3 is built from 16 residues. Germline CDR1 LNHNV, CDR2 YYDKDF (reference sequence). The CDR3 sequence is CATSRDSGVVLYGYTF.

The rearrangement links TRBV5-1 to TRBJ2-3; the TRBD2 assignment by TCRdb is unverifiable without DNA. Looked up from germline, CDR1 is SGHRS and CDR2 is YFSETQ. The CDR3 contains 16 residues. The CDR3 loop reads CASSLGAGAGTDTQYF.

The rearrangement uses TRBV20-1 and TRBJ2-1. The CDR3 is made up of 13 amino acids. Germline V gene lookup returns CDR1 DFQATT and CDR2 SNEGSKA (reference sequence). CDR3 loop: CSARDRLAGEQFF.

The V gene is TRBV5-1, the J gene TRBJ1-3. This CDR3 has 15 amino acids. CDR1 is SGHRS and CDR2 is YFSETQ in the germline V gene. CDR3 in amino acids: CASSLASASGNTIYF.

V gene TRBV12-3 or TRBV12-4 combines with J gene TRBJ2-7; TCRdb's D call of TRBD2 is untestable without DNA. The CDR3 runs 17 residues. This CDR3 reads CASSPLAPGLLLGEQYF.

The chain uses TRBV4-3 and TRBJ2-7. The CDR3 spans 15 residues. The germline V gene encodes CDR1 LGHNA and CDR2 YSLEER. The CDR3 loop reads CASSPDLKRAYEQYF.

V and J are TRBV20-1 and TRBJ2-3; TCRdb gives TRBD2 as the D gene, but with no DNA this cannot be confirmed. In germline, CDR1 is DFQATT, CDR2 SNEGSKA (reference sequence). The CDR3 covers 15 residues. The CDR3 protein is CSALPPSGSTDTQYF.